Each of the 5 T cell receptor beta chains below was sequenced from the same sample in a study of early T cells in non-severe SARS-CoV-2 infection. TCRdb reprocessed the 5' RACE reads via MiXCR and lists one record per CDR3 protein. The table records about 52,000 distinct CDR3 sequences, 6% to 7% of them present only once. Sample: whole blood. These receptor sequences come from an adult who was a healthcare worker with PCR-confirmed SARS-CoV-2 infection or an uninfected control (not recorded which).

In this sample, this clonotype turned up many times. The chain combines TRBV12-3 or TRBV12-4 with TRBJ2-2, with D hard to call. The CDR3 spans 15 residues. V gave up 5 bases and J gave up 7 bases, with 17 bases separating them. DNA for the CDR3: TGTGCCAGCAGTCCCCGGGTCCTGGACCTCGGGGAGCTGTTTTTT. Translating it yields CASSPRVLDLGELFF.

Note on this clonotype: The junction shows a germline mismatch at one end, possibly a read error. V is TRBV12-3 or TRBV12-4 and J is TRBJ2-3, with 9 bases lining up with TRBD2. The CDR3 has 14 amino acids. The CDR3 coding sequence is TGTGCCAGCAGGTTAGCGGGGGGCACAGATACGCAGTATTTT. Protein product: CASRLAGGTDTQYF.

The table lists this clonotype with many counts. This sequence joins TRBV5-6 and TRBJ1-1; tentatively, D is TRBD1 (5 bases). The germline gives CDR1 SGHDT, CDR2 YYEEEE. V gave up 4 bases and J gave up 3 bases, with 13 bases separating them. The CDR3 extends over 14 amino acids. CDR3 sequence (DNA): TGTGCCAGCAGCCAGGGAGGAGAGGACACTGAAGCTTTCTTT. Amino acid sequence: CASSQGGEDTEAFF.

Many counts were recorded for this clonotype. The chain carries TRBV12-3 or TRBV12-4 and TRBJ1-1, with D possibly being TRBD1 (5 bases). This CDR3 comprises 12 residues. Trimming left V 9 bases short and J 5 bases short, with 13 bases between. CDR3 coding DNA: TGTGCCAGTACTTCCGGGGGAACTGAAGCTTTCTTT. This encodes CASTSGGTEAFF.

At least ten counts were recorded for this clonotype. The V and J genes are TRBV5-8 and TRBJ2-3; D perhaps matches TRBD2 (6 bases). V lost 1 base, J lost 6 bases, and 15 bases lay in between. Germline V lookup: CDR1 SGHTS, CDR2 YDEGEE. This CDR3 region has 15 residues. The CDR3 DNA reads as TGTGCCAGCAGCTTGTCAATCTCTGGGAGGGATACGCAGTATTTT. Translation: CASSLSISGRDTQYF.